Listed below are T cell receptor beta chains from one sample, sequenced in a study of post-analysis software for immune sequencing data. Via MiXCR, TCRdb re-called the PCR reads, giving one row per CDR3 protein. Among some 370,000 distinct CDR3 sequences listed, roughly 30% were seen once. The sample comprised blood. These receptors originate from a girl between 10 and 17 years old with multiple sclerosis. The CDR3 runs from the conserved cysteine through the conserved F or W. The D gene is left open where the match is weak. Some rows have no size entry. The others give once, few or many, or a class for an expanded clone.

D,size,V,J,CDR3,DNA
-,-,TRBV12-3/TRBV12-4,TRBJ2-7,CASTLYGTSYEQYF,TGTGCCAGCACCCTCTACGGCACCTCCTACGAGCAGTACTTC
TRBD2,-,TRBV6-5,TRBJ2-1,CASTNKAGAPSEQFF,TGTGCCAGCACCAACAAAGCGGGGGCCCCGAGTGAGCAGTTCTTC
-,few,TRBV7-3,TRBJ1-2,CASSLNLGDGYTF,TGTGCCAGCAGCTTAAATCTTGGCGATGGCTACACCTTC
TRBD2,-,TRBV5-1,TRBJ2-3,CASSLGAGGHSDTQYF,TGCGCCAGCAGCTTGGGTGCGGGGGGGCATTCAGATACGCAGTATTTT
-,-,TRBV7-9,TRBJ2-3,CASSEDWSSTDTQYF,TGTGCCAGCAGCGAGGACTGGTCCAGCACAGATACGCAGTATTTT
-,few,TRBV15,TRBJ2-1,CATSPVVGSNNEQFF,TGTGCCACCAGCCCGGTGGTGGGGTCTAACAATGAGCAGTTCTTC
TRBD1,few,TRBV2,TRBJ2-3,CASSYAGQGTQYF,TGTGCCAGCAGTTACGCTGGACAGGGTACGCAGTATTTT
-,few,TRBV4-3,TRBJ2-7,CASSQVEGPYEQYF,TGCGCCAGCAGCCAAGTTGAGGGCCCCTACGAGCAGTACTTC
-,many,TRBV4-2,TRBJ2-7,CASSPGSGTYEQYF,TGTGCCAGCAGCCCGGGGTCAGGAACCTACGAGCAGTACTTC
TRBD2,few,TRBV7-3,TRBJ2-1,CASRLAGGGIGSYNEQFF,TGTGCCAGCAGGCTAGCGGGGGGGGGTATTGGGTCCTACAATGAGCAGTTCTTC
-,few,TRBV29-1,TRBJ2-1,CSADPVVYNEQFF,TGCAGCGCAGACCCTGTAGTCTACAATGAGCAGTTCTTC
-,-,TRBV15,TRBJ2-1,CATSMDFPGYNEQFF,TGTGCCACCAGCATGGACTTCCCGGGCTACAATGAGCAGTTCTTC
-,-,TRBV20-1,TRBJ2-5,CSARKTRSETQYF,TGCAGTGCTAGAAAGACTAGGTCGGAGACCCAGTACTTC
TRBD1,-,TRBV28,TRBJ2-5,CASRLGTATQETQYF,TGTGCCAGCAGGCTGGGGACAGCGACACAAGAGACCCAGTACTTC
TRBD1,-,TRBV24-1,TRBJ1-5,CATSDRRQGEVPQHF,TGTGCCACCAGTGACCGGAGGCAGGGGGAGGTACCCCAGCATTTT
-,few,TRBV6-2/TRBV6-3,TRBJ2-1,CASSYGGYNEQFF,TGTGCCAGCAGTTACGGCGGCTACAATGAGCAGTTCTTC
-,-,TRBV20-1,TRBJ2-5,CSGCVSGQETQYF,TGCAGCGGTTGCGTCAGTGGCCAAGAGACCCAGTACTTC
-,-,TRBV7-2,TRBJ2-3,CASSLLASSTDTQYF,TGTGCCAGCAGCTTACTCGCTTCTAGCACAGATACGCAGTATTTT
-,few,TRBV7-2,TRBJ2-5,CASSLVGMGETQYF,TGTGCCAGCAGCTTAGTTGGTATGGGAGAGACCCAGTACTTC
-,-,TRBV3-1,TRBJ2-7,CASSQDIAENYEQYF,TGTGCCAGCAGCCAAGATATAGCGGAGAACTACGAGCAGTACTTC
TRBD2,-,TRBV3-1,TRBJ2-3,CASSGFGLAVTDTQYF,TGTGCCAGCAGCGGTTTTGGACTAGCGGTAACAGATACGCAGTATTTT
TRBD1,few,TRBV7-2,TRBJ2-1,CASSLVLQGAGNEQFF,TGTGCCAGCAGCTTAGTCTTGCAGGGGGCGGGTAATGAGCAGTTCTTC
-,-,TRBV6-6,TRBJ2-7,CASSYSVNYEQYF,TGTGCCAGCAGTTACTCGGTGAACTACGAGCAGTACTTC
-,-,TRBV5-4,TRBJ2-5,CASSMAGEVAQYF,TGTGCCAGCAGCATGGCAGGGGAGGTGGCCCAGTACTTC
-,-,TRBV4-1,TRBJ1-2,CASSLTGTDYGYTF,TGCGCCAGCAGCCTGACCGGGACGGATTATGGCTACACCTTC
TRBD1,few,TRBV27,TRBJ2-7,CASSLGLQGAYEQYF,TGTGCCAGCAGTTTAGGTCTTCAGGGGGCGTACGAGCAGTACTTC
-,-,TRBV20-1,TRBJ2-3,CSAYIARADTQYF,TGCAGTGCTTATATCGCGCGGGCAGATACGCAGTATTTT
TRBD1,-,TRBV4-1,TRBJ2-7,CASSPPRIGTGGSRKYF,TGCGCCAGCAGCCCCCCAAGGATAGGGACAGGGGGCTCCAGAAAGTACTTC
-,few,TRBV2,TRBJ1-4,CASSDPGGAEKLFF,TGTGCCAGCAGTGACCCTGGGGGGGCGGAAAAACTGTTTTTT